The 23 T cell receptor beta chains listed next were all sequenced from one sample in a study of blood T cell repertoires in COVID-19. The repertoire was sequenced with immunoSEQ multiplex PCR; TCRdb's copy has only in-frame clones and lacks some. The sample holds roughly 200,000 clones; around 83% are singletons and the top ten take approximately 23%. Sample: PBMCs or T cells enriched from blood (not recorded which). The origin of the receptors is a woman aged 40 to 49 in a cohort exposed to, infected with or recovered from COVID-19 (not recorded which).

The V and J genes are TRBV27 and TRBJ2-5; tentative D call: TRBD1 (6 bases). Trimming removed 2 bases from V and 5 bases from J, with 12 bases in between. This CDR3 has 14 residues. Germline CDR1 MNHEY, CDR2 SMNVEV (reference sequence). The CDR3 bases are TGTGCCAGCAGTTTACTTGGGGGCCGGGAGACCCAGTACTTC. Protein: CASSLLGGRETQYF.

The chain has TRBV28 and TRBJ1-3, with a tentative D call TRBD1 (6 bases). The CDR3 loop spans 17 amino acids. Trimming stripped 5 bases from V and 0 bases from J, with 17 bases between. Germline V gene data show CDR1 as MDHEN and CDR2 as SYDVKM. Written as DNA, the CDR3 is TGTGCCAGCAGTCACAAAAGCCGACAGGACTCTGGAAACACCATATATTTT. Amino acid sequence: CASSHKSRQDSGNTIYF. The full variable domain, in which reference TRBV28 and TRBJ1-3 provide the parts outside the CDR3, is DVKVTQSSRYLVKRTGEKVFLECVQDMDHENMFWYRQDPGLGLRLIYFSYDVKMKEKGDIPEGYSVSREKKERFSLILESASTNQTSMYLCASSHKSRQDSGNTIYFGEGSWLTVV.

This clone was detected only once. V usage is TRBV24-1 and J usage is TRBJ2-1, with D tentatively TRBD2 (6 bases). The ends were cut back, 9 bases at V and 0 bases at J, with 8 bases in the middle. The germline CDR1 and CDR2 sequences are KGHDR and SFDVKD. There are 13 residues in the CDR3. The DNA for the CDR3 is TGTGCCACCGGCGGGACCTCCTACAATGAGCAGTTCTTC. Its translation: CATGGTSYNEQFF.

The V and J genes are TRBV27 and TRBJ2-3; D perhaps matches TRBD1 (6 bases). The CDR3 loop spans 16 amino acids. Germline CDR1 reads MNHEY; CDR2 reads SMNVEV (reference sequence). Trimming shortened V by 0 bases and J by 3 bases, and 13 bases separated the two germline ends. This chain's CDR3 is CASSLSNRELTDTQYF. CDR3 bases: TGTGCCAGCAGTTTATCGAACAGGGAGTTGACAGATACGCAGTATTTT.

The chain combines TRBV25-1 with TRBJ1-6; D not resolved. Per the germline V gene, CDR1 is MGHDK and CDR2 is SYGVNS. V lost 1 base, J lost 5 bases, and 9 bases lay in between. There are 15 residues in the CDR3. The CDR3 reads CASSEWADNNSPLHF. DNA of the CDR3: TGTGCCAGCAGTGAATGGGCCGATAATAATTCACCCCTCCACTTT.

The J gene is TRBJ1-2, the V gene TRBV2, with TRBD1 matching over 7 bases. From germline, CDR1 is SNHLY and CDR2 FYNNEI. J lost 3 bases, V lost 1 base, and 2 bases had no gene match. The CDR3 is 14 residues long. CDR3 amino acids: CASSEGGGDYGYTF. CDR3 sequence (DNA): TGTGCCAGCAGTGAAGGAGGGGGCGACTATGGCTACACCTTC.

For the CDR3, the DNA is TGTGCCACCAGCAGAGATCGGGGGGGATCCTATGGCTACACCTTC. Translation gives CATSRDRGGSYGYTF. The V call is TRBV15, the J call TRBJ1-2; TRBD1 might be the D (5 bases). Trimming left V 0 bases short and J 4 bases short, with 12 bases between. This CDR3 has 15 amino acids. The germline CDR1 and CDR2 sequences are LNHNV and YYDKDF (reference sequence).

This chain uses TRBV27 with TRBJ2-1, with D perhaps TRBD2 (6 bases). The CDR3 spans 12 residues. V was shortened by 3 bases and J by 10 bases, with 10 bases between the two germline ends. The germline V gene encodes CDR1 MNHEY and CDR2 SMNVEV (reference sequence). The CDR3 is CASSFWGREQFF. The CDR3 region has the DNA TGTGCCAGCAGTTTTTGGGGGAGGGAGCAGTTCTTC.

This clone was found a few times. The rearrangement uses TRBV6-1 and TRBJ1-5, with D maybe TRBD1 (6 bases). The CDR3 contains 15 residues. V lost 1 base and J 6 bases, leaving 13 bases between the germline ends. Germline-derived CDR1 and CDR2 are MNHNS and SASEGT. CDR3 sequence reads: CASSEEKGGGQPQHF. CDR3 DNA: TGTGCCAGCAGTGAAGAGAAGGGAGGGGGTCAGCCCCAGCATTTT.

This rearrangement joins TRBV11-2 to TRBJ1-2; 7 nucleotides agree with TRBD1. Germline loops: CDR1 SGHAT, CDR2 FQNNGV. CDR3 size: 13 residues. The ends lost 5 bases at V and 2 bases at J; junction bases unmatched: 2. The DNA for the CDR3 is TGTGCCAGCAGCCCGGGACAGAACTATGGCTACACCTTC. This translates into CASSPGQNYGYTF.

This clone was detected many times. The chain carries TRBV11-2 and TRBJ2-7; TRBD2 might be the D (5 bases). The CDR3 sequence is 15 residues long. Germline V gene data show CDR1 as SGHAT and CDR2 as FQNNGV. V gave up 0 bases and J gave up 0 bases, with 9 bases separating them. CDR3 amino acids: CASSLDFGLSYEQYF. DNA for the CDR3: TGTGCCAGCAGCTTAGATTTCGGACTCTCCTACGAGCAGTACTTC.

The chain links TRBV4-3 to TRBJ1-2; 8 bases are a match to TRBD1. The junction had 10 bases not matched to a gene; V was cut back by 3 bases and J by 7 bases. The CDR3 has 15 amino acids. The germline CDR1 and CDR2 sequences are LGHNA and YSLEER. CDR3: CASSQGLTGEVGYTF. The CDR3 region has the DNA TGCGCCAGCAGCCAGGGCCTGACAGGGGAGGTTGGCTACACCTTC.

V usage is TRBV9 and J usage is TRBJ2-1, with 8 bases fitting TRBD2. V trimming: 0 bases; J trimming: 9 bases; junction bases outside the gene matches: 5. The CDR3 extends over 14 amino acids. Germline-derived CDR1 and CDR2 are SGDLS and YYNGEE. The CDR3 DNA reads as TGTGCCAGCAGCGTAGGTGCGGGAGGTGGTGAGCAGTTCTTC. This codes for CASSVGAGGGEQFF.

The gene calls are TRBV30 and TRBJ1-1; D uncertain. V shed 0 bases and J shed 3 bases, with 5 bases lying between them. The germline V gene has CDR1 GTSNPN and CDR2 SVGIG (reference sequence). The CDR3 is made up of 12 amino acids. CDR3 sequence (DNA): TGTGCCTGGAGTGTTAGCGACACTGAAGCTTTCTTT. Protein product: CAWSVSDTEAFF.

In DNA, the CDR3 is TGTGCCAGCAGTTTAGTCCCACCACGAGTACAGTTCTTC. Translated, it gives CASSLVPPRVQFF. This chain joins TRBV27 and TRBJ2-1; D gene unclear. Trimming stripped 2 bases from V and 13 bases from J, with 15 bases between. Per germline, CDR1 MNHEY and CDR2 SMNVEV (reference sequence). The CDR3 totals 13 residues.

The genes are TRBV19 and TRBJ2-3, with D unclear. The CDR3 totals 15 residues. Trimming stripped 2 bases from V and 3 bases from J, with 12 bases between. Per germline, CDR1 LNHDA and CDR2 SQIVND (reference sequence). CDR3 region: CASSIKSSITDTQYF. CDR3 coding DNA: TGTGCCAGTAGTATAAAGAGCTCTATAACAGATACGCAGTATTTT.

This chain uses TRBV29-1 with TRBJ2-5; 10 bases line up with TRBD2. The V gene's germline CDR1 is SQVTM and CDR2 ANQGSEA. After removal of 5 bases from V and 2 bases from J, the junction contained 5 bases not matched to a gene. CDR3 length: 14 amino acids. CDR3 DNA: TGCAGCGTTACGACTAGCGGGCAACAAGAGACCCAGTACTTC. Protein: CSVTTSGQQETQYF.

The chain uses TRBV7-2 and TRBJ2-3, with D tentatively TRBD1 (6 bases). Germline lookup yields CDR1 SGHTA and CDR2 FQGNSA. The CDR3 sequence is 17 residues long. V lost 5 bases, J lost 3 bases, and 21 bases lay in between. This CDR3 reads CASSIEPTGRETDTQYF. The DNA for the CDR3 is TGTGCCAGCAGCATAGAGCCAACAGGGAGAGAAACAGATACGCAGTATTTT.

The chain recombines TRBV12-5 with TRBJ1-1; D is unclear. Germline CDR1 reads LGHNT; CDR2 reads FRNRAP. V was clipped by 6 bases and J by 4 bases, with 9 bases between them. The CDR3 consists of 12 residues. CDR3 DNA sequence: TGTGCTAGTGGCATGAGAAGCACTGAAGCTTTCTTT. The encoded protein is CASGMRSTEAFF.

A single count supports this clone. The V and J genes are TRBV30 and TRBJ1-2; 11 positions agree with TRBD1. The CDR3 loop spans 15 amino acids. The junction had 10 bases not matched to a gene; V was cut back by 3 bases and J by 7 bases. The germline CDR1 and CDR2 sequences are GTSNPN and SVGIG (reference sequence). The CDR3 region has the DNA TGTGCCTGGAGCTACGGACAGGGGGCGGCGGGTGGCTACACCTTC. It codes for CAWSYGQGAAGGYTF. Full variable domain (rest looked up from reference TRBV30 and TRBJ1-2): SQTIHQWPATLVQPVGSPLSLECTVEGTSNPNLYWYRQAAGRGLQLLFYSVGIGQISSEVPQNLSASRPQDRQFILSSKKLLLSDSGFYLCAWSYGQGAAGGYTFGSGTRLTVV.

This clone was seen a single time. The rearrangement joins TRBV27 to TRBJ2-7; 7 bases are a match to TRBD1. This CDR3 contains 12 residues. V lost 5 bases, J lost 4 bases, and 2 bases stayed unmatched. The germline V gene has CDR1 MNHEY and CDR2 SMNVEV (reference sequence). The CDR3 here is CASSHRGYEQYF. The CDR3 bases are TGTGCCAGCAGTCACAGGGGATACGAGCAGTACTTC.

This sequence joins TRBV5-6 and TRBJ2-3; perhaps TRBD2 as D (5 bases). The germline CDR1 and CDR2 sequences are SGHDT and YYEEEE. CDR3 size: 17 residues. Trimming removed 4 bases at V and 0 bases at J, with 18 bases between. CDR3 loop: CASSPTKRGPSTDTQYF. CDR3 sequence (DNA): TGTGCCAGCAGCCCCACAAAGCGCGGGCCTAGCACAGATACGCAGTATTTT.

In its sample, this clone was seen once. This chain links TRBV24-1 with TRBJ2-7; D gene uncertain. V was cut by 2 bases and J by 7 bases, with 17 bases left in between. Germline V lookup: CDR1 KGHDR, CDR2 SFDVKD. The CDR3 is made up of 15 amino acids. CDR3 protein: CATSDSVGNPREQYF. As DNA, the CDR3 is TGTGCCACCAGTGATTCCGTGGGCAACCCGAGAGAGCAGTACTTC.